This TCR beta chain originates from a study of T-cell memory formation after mild COVID-19 (dated by TCRdb to the early 2020s). Regarding the complete study: TCR sequence clusters from the two donors were found to be largely donor specific. In a couple of donors, T-cell clones that expanded and contracted after mild COVID-19 were tracked by sequencing TCRalpha and TCRbeta repertoires over time. Two young, previously healthy adult volunteers made up the cohort, one male and one female.

The full study reports these points: SARS-CoV-2 specificity of the second-wave clones peaking on day 37 was not confirmed. Some responding clones were detected in pre-infection memory, which suggested that pre-existing cross-reactive memory T cells had joined the SARS-CoV-2 response. The study covered only a couple of mild cases, and larger cohorts including severe cases with pre-infection samples were considered necessary. Contracting CD4+ clones were found mainly in CM and EM memory subsets, while CD8+ clones were enriched in EMRA. Clones that contracted from day 15 to 85 showed balanced CD4/CD8 phenotypes, whereas a second wave of clones that expanded from day 15 to 37 leaned towards CD4+.

Of note for this clonotype: Its antigen is not yet known. No much larger clone exists at a distance of one base, and base qualities are not known.

V lost 2 bases and J lost 6 bases; the stretch between them is 11 bases long. CDR1 LNHNV and CDR2 YYDKDF are derived from the germline V gene (reference sequence). The CDR3 measures 14 amino acids from cysteine to phenylalanine. The CDR3 DNA has 42 bases and is translated from base 1. Ficoll-Paque density gradient centrifugation was used to isolate PBMCs. The listed sequencing device is Illumina NovaSeq 6000. TCRalpha and TCRbeta cDNA libraries were built by 5'RACE with constant-segment primers, adding sample barcodes and unique molecular identifiers. RNA was extracted from every sample with Trizol reagent. Libraries were amplified in two PCR steps, with a second sample barcode and Illumina TruSeq adapters added in the second step. Sequencing of the libraries was done on an Illumina NovaSeq, producing 2 x 150 bp paired-end reads. As for the authors' bioinformatics: Reads were demultiplexed and collapsed into UMI-guided consensus sequences with migec v1.2.7. Using mixcr v2.1.11, UMI consensuses were aligned to TRA and TRB V and J templates and then assembled into clonotypes. A clonotype was counted as expanded or contracted only when both edgeR and NoisET called the clonotype significant, with the noise models trained on biological replicates. For edgeR calls, the thresholds were a false discovery rate-adjusted p below 0.01 and a log2 fold-change of 1. PCA with hierarchical clustering of max-normalized trajectories of the 1000 most abundant clonotypes was used as exploratory dynamics analysis. The CD4 or CD8 phenotype of responding clones was assigned using the separately sequenced CD4+ and CD8+ repertoires. Using fastp trimming at Q25 and MiXCR clonotype assembly, TCRdb reanalyzed the public sequencing data and kept in-frame beta chains. Every entry covers one CDR3 protein and lists the most common genes and DNA from its rows. The V and J calls follow TCRdb's processing rather than the paper's. The sample table records about 470,000 distinct CDR3 sequences; roughly 18% of these occur just once. Clones ranked in the top ten supply approximately 13% of the sample.

The receptor chain draws on TRBV15 and TRBJ2-1, and perhaps TRBD1 as D gene, on 5 matching bases. This clonotype was sampled from an adult woman who had mild COVID-19 (a few samples of this study predate the infection). The sample titles of this study are shuffled in the database, so cell type and time point are left out; the donor was told from shared clones. Input material: PBMCs or a T cell subset sorted from them (not recorded which). The CDR3 corresponds to CATSRLTGLNEQFF. The nucleotide sequence reads as follows: TGTGCCACCAGCAGACTCACAGGCCTCAATGAGCAGTTCTTC.